This TCR beta chain appears in the sequencing data of a study of identical twins. MiXCR was run by TCRdb on the 5' RACE reads, yielding one entry per CDR3 protein. The sample yields 200,000 or so distinct CDR3 sequences, 7.5% seen once. Germline assignment: CDR1 MDHEN and CDR2 SYDVKM. Trimming pared 5 bases from V and 5 bases from J, leaving 19 bases between. The CDR3 runs 15 residues. This clonotype was seen a handful of times. Healthy Caucasians were all of the donors. These same data were also listed under a study on yellow fever vaccine responses in identical twins.

This TCR came from a woman younger than 35 in good health. The chain links TRBV28 to TRBJ2-7; weak D call: TRBD1 (6 bases). The source material was memory (CD45RO+) T cells sorted from blood. The chain's CDR3 is CASSHPTQNRDEQYF. CDR3 DNA: TGTGCCAGCAGTCACCCCACCCAAAACAGGGACGAGCAGTACTTC.